This T cell receptor beta chain originates from a study of control samples from healthy donors and cancer patients. The CDR3 loop spans 18 amino acids. Unmatched junction bases numbered 13, after V lost 1 base and J lost 8 bases. Germline CDR1 LGHNA, CDR2 YSLEER. TCRdb's copy holds only in-frame clones and misses some; the assay was immunoSEQ multiplex PCR. The table shows 100,000 to 150,000 clones, with around 92% occurring only once. The sequencing sample was made of PBMCs. This clonotype was sampled from a man aged 80 or over with head and neck cancer. This chain connects TRBV4-3 to TRBJ2-1; 11 positions agree with TRBD2. The CDR3 sequence: CASSQGGWTGGLADEQFF. DNA for the CDR3: TGCGCCAGCAGCCAAGGTGGGTGGACCGGGGGACTAGCGGATGAGCAGTTCTTC.